One T cell receptor (beta chain) is described in this entry. Its antigen is not identified. This specimen comes from a study of shared clonotypes between healthy human individuals. Points from the study as a whole: Larger estimated richness was generally recorded for naive subsets relative to memory subsets. All-four-donor shared clonotypes had higher generation probabilities than non-shared clonotypes did.

This CDR3 contains 14 residues. Germline CDR1 SGHDN, CDR2 FVKESK. V was pared by 2 bases and J by 4 bases, with 4 bases of the junction left unmatched. Measured with immunoSEQ multiplex PCR; TCRdb has only the in-frame clones, and not every one. The sample lists 230,000 or so clones; over 50% were seen once. Donors included only healthy HIV-negative adults lacking recent acute infections or vaccinations. This chain connects TRBV14 to TRBJ1-2, with 7 bases aligning to TRBD1. The source is a man aged 25-45 years in good health. Material for sequencing was memory CD4+ T cells sorted from blood. The subset: CD45RA-negative fraction. The CDR3 DNA reads TGTGCCAGCAGCCAAAAGGGGGCAGCCTATGGCTACACCTTC. Residues: CASSQKGAAYGYTF.